This T cell receptor beta chain was sequenced for a study of T-cell reconstitution after alpha-beta-depleted transplantation in children. Whole-study results and caveats: The high TCRbeta diversity at day 60 in some patients came from surviving recipient T cells and thymic progenitors. The main origin of T-cell counts and diversity one year after transplant was newly produced T cells. There were reportedly several hundred expanded graft clones from which alpha-beta T cells came about two months after transplant.

Preparation of the TCRbeta library was carried out with unique molecular identifiers. MiXCR, run by TCRdb on the PCR reads, gives a single entry per CDR3 protein. The sample lists approximately 300,000 distinct CDR3 sequences; around 10% were seen once. The germline V gene has CDR1 SGHRS and CDR2 YFSETQ. V lost 4 bases to trimming and J lost 6 bases; unmatched junction nucleotides: 9. This CDR3 contains 15 residues. This clonotype was picked up many times. Antigen: not known. Sequences were derived from PBMCs, sampled before TCRalphabeta/CD19-depleted stem cell transplant. J is TRBJ1-4 and V is TRBV5-1; 7 positions agree with TRBD1. The clonotype comes from a boy under two years old with acute myeloid leukemia, due to receive a stem cell transplant. CDR3 sequence: CASSPREGADEKLFF. As DNA, the CDR3 is TGCGCCAGCAGCCCTCGGGAGGGGGCGGATGAAAAACTGTTTTTT.